The present T cell receptor (beta chain) was sequenced within a study of regulatory T cells in long-lasting Graves disease. On the study more broadly: For a period under 3 months, newly diagnosed Graves' patients had taken antithyroid drugs.

Time point described: newly diagnosed GD, antithyroid drugs for less than 3 months. Preparation of the TCR library used RNA extracted from PBMCs. This clonotype was seen ten or more times. V lost 3 bases, J lost 4 bases, and 13 bases lay in between. The germline gives CDR1 MNHEY, CDR2 SMNVEV (reference sequence). The CDR3 runs to 14 residues. Construction of TCR beta libraries relied on iRepertoire HTBI primers and on Arm-PCR targeting CDR3 regions. TCRdb processed the multiplex PCR reads anew with MiXCR; each CDR3 protein has one entry. The sample holds 530,000 or so distinct CDR3 sequences, roughly 14% seen once. The same sample was also studied in work on T cells in Graves' hyperthyroidism and ophthalmopathy. According to that study: An initial round of RT-PCR targeting the TCR CDR3 relied on the HTBI primer set.

The chain has TRBV27 and TRBJ2-7; TRBD2 might be the D (6 bases). The receptor was isolated from a young man with Graves disease. Sequencing used peripheral blood mononuclear cells (PBMCs), obtained at new diagnosis, from a patient treated with antithyroid drugs. The CDR3 bases are TGTGCCAGCAGTTTTCGGCGGGACTGGTACGAGCAGTACTTC. Amino acids: CASSFRRDWYEQYF.